These T cell receptor beta chains were read from a single sample in a study of OX40 agonist ivuxolimab in advanced cancers. Libraries were prepared by immunoSEQ multiplex PCR; TCRdb keeps only in-frame clonotypes and omits some of them. The sample holds 41,000 or so clones; over 80% are singletons and the top ten take roughly 40%. The source material was CD4+ or CD8+ T cells sorted from blood, sampled in a trial of the OX40 agonist ivuxolimab. The receptors were gathered from an adult with an advanced solid tumor such as melanoma, head and neck, liver or kidney cancer. Each CDR3 is given with its conserved first and last residue. The D gene is left open where the match is weak. Clone sizes are given selectively: once, few, many, or a class where the clone is expanded.

cdr3_nt	cdr3_aa	clone_size	v_call	j_call	d_call
TGCAGCGGTGGGGACTCTGAAAAACTGTTTTTT	CSGGDSEKLFF	.	TRBV29-1	TRBJ1-4	.
TGTGCCAGCAGCTCAACCCCCCTGATGATGAACACTGAAGCTTTCTTT	CASSSTPLMMNTEAFF	.	TRBV5-4	TRBJ1-1	.
TGTGCCAGCAAAGGGGAGGGGCAGTACTTC	CASKGEGQYF	once	TRBV6-6	TRBJ2-7	TRBD2
TGTGCCAGCACTCCTCTATCGTCCTCAAGCTCCTACGAGCAGTACTTC	CASTPLSSSSSYEQYF	.	TRBV28	TRBJ2-7	.
TGTGCCAGCAGCGTAATGGCTCCGGGACAGGGAACCTTC	CASSVMAPGQGTF	.	TRBV9	TRBJ1-2	TRBD1
TGTGCCAGCAGTTTCTTCCAGGGATCCTACGAGCAGTACTTC	CASSFFQGSYEQYF	few	TRBV28	TRBJ2-7	.
TGTGCCAGCAGCTTGGCCGGTGCGGAGACCCAGTACTTC	CASSLAGAETQYF	.	TRBV5-4	TRBJ2-5	.
TGTGCCAGCAGCGACCCGTCTGCCCAAGAGACCCAGTACTTC	CASSDPSAQETQYF	.	TRBV4-2	TRBJ2-5	.
TGCGCCAGCAGCGAAGGACAGGTGGTAAACTATGGCTACACCTTC	CASSEGQVVNYGYTF	once	TRBV5-1	TRBJ1-2	TRBD1
TGTGCCAGCAGCTTAAGCGGCGGGGTCTCCTACGAGCAGTACTTC	CASSLSGGVSYEQYF	.	TRBV7-2	TRBJ2-7	.
TGTGCCAGCAGCCGACAGGGGACTAGCGGAGATGAGCAGTTCTTC	CASSRQGTSGDEQFF	.	TRBV5-5	TRBJ2-1	TRBD2
TGTGCCAGCACCTCGACTGGCGGGGGCCCTCCCTCTGGGGCCAACGTCCTGACTTTC	CASTSTGGGPPSGANVLTF	once	TRBV5-4	TRBJ2-6	.
TGCGCCAGCAGCTTAGATAGCAATCAGCCCCAGCATTTT	CASSLDSNQPQHF	.	TRBV5-1	TRBJ1-5	.
TGTGCCAGCAAAGGGCCTTCAACTAATGAAAAACTGTTTTTT	CASKGPSTNEKLFF	.	TRBV25-1	TRBJ1-4	.
TGTGCCAGCAGCGTAGCTACGGGGGACACCGGGGAGCTGTTTTTT	CASSVATGDTGELFF	few	TRBV9	TRBJ2-2	.
TGTGCCAGCAGCGAAGGGACAGGGGTCAGCCAGCCCCAGCATTTT	CASSEGTGVSQPQHF	.	TRBV11-2	TRBJ1-5	TRBD1
TGTGCCAGCAGCGCCGGGACAGGGGGCTCTGGAAACACCATATATTTT	CASSAGTGGSGNTIYF	.	TRBV9	TRBJ1-3	TRBD1
TGCGCCAGCAGCCAGGGTTATGGCGGCGACCCGATAGATACGCAGTATTTT	CASSQGYGGDPIDTQYF	.	TRBV4-1	TRBJ2-3	.
TGTGCCAGCATCCCCCTATTCCGGGCGGGAGGCAATCCGGAGCAGTTCTTC	CASIPLFRAGGNPEQFF	.	TRBV19	TRBJ2-1	TRBD2
TGTGCCAGTACCCCTAGGGGGGCGAACACTGAAGCTTTCTTT	CASTPRGANTEAFF	.	TRBV19	TRBJ1-1	.
TGTGCCAGCAGTTATCGGAGGGGGGCGGGAGGTGGCTACACCTTC	CASSYRRGAGGGYTF	.	TRBV6-5	TRBJ1-2	.
TGTGCCAGCAGCTTGCAGTGGACTAGCGGGAGAGCCCCTTTGTACGAGCAGTACTTC	CASSLQWTSGRAPLYEQYF	once	TRBV5-5	TRBJ2-7	TRBD2
TGTGCCAGCAGTGGTGTGGACGAGCAGTACTTC	CASSGVDEQYF	.	TRBV6-1	TRBJ2-7	.
TGTGCCAGCAGTTTAATAGCGGGTTTGGGGGAGCAGTACTTC	CASSLIAGLGEQYF	.	TRBV28	TRBJ2-7	TRBD2
TGCGGTAGCCGGAGGGACACCGGGGAGCTGTTTTTT	CGSRRDTGELFF	.	TRBV5-1	TRBJ2-2	.
TGTGCCAGTAGTATTTTAGCGGGAGGGGTGGATACGCAGTATTTT	CASSILAGGVDTQYF	.	TRBV19	TRBJ2-3	TRBD2
TGTGCCAGCAGTTTACGTCCTAGCGGGCGAGCGCCGTTACGCAATGAGCAGTTCTTC	CASSLRPSGRAPLRNEQFF	.	TRBV28	TRBJ2-1	TRBD2
TGCGCCAGCAGCCAATCAAGGACAGGGGGCCACGAGCAGTACTTC	CASSQSRTGGHEQYF	once	TRBV4-1	TRBJ2-7	TRBD1
TGTGCCAGCAGCTCAGGTTATGGCTACACCTTC	CASSSGYGYTF	once	TRBV6-1	TRBJ1-2	.
TGCAGCGGAGACAGGAAGGATACGCAGTATTTT	CSGDRKDTQYF	once	TRBV29-1	TRBJ2-3	.
TGTGCCAGCTCACCACGAGCCAAAAACATTCAGTACTTC	CASSPRAKNIQYF	.	TRBV18	TRBJ2-4	.
TGTGCCAGTAGTACGATCCAGGGTGGTGGGAACACTGAAGCTTTCTTT	CASSTIQGGGNTEAFF	once	TRBV19	TRBJ1-1	.
TGTGCCAGCAGTTTAATGACAGGGGCCGACTATGGCTACACCTTC	CASSLMTGADYGYTF	.	TRBV27	TRBJ1-2	TRBD1
TGTGCCGCCTACGAGGGTTTGGGCAATCAGCCCCAGCATTTT	CAAYEGLGNQPQHF	once	TRBV6-6	TRBJ1-5	.
TGCGCCAGCAGCCAAGAGATATTCGGCGGAGCCACCGGGGAGCTGTTTTTT	CASSQEIFGGATGELFF	.	TRBV4-1	TRBJ2-2	.
TGTGCCAGCAGGGGCGACAGGTGGAACACCGGGGAGCTGTTTTTT	CASRGDRWNTGELFF	.	TRBV27	TRBJ2-2	.
TGTGCCATCAGTGTTCGGGGTTCTAGCACAGATACGCAGTATTTT	CAISVRGSSTDTQYF	.	TRBV10-3	TRBJ2-3	.
TGTGCCAGTAGTGCTAGCGGGAGGTCCAGAGAGACCCAGTACTTC	CASSASGRSRETQYF	.	TRBV19	TRBJ2-5	TRBD2
TGTGCCAGTAGTACTGGACAGGGGAGTCCTCAGCCCCAGCATTTT	CASSTGQGSPQPQHF	.	TRBV19	TRBJ1-5	TRBD1
TGCGCCAGCAGCCAATCGGCCATAAGGGGGCCCGGGGAGCTGTTTTTT	CASSQSAIRGPGELFF	.	TRBV4-1	TRBJ2-2	TRBD1
TGTGCCACCTCCGTCGGAGTTACAACTAATGAAAAACTGTTTTTT	CATSVGVTTNEKLFF	.	TRBV19	TRBJ1-4	.
TGTGCCAGTACCCCAGCCGTGACCAATCAGCCCCAGCATTTT	CASTPAVTNQPQHF	.	TRBV19	TRBJ1-5	.
TGTGCCATCAGTGCCCGGCGACTAGCGGGATCCGACGAGCAGTACTTC	CAISARRLAGSDEQYF	.	TRBV10-3	TRBJ2-7	TRBD2
TGTGCCAGCAGGCCAGCGAGCGGGGGGGCCGGCGAGCAGTACTTC	CASRPASGGAGEQYF	.	TRBV6-5	TRBJ2-7	TRBD2
TGTGCCAGCAGTGAAGTTCGAGGACAAGAGACCCAGTACTTC	CASSEVRGQETQYF	.	TRBV6-1	TRBJ2-5	.
TGTGCCAGCAGGGGAACAGGCACAACTAATGAAAAACTGTTTTTT	CASRGTGTTNEKLFF	.	TRBV2	TRBJ1-4	.
TGCGCCAGCAGTTCATTAAGGAGATACGCAGATACGCAGTATTTT	CASSSLRRYADTQYF	.	TRBV23-1	TRBJ2-3	.
TGTGCCAGCAGCTTCTGGACTGGCGGCCGGGATACGCAGTATTTT	CASSFWTGGRDTQYF	.	TRBV13	TRBJ2-3	.
TGCGCCAGCGGAAACAGGGGATCGGACACCGGGGAGCTGTTTTTT	CASGNRGSDTGELFF	.	TRBV5-1	TRBJ2-2	TRBD1
TGCGCCAGCAGCCCTAGCGGGGGGGGCACAGATACGCAGTATTTT	CASSPSGGGTDTQYF	.	TRBV5-1	TRBJ2-3	TRBD2
TGTGCCAGCAGTGAAGCAGACAATGAGCAGTTCTTC	CASSEADNEQFF	.	TRBV6-1	TRBJ2-1	.
TGCGCCAGCAGCCAAGAGCCTTATAGCCCTGGGGCCAACGTCCTGACTTTC	CASSQEPYSPGANVLTF	.	TRBV4-1	TRBJ2-6	.
TGCGCCAGCAGCTCGCACTTCCCTAGGGGTTATGAGCAGTTCTTC	CASSSHFPRGYEQFF	.	TRBV4-1	TRBJ2-1	.
TGTGCCAGCAGCGACGGACAGGGAGATCAGCCCCAGCATTTT	CASSDGQGDQPQHF	.	TRBV9	TRBJ1-5	TRBD1